This T cell receptor (beta chain) stems from a study of cytomegalovirus exposure and HLA in healthy donors. General study results and limits: It was 150 or so TCR beta chains that were listed as cytomegalovirus-associated.

A remark on this clone: Its antigen is as yet unknown.

Whereas donors were nominally healthy upon sampling, unrecorded immune exposures were probable. The PCR ran on 60 Vbeta and 13 Jbeta primers. Profiling relied on immunoSEQ multiplex PCR, and the TCRdb table lists in-frame clones only, not all of them. The sample lists under 150,000 clones; 79% were seen once. The TCR was taken from a man under 40 in good health and CMV-seropositive. Sequencing was performed on PBMCs.

The CDR3 loop is CASSEALMARGYNEQFF. The CDR3 nucleotides are TGTGCCAGCAGTGAAGCGCTAATGGCCAGGGGATACAATGAGCAGTTCTTC. The chain is built from TRBV2 and TRBJ2-1; D is possibly TRBD1 (6 bases). The CDR3 is 17 amino acids. The germline V gene has CDR1 SNHLY and CDR2 FYNNEI. V lost 0 bases and J lost 4, with 16 bases in between.